This T cell receptor beta chain emerged from a study of identical twins' blood T cells (dated by TCRdb to the early 2010s). About the study as a whole: Around 50 million Illumina reads were obtained across roughly twelve libraries, of which six were alpha-chain libraries and six were beta-chain libraries. Using next-generation sequencing, the study compared the TCR alpha and beta chain repertoires of three pairs of monozygous twins to assess how genetics influences repertoire formation.

This clonotype has just a few counts. Its antigen specificity is not known. Per-nucleotide qualities are absent, and no much larger clonotype sits a single base away. Summary of the overall study and its limitations: Because the twins were reared together, environmental influences could not be excluded as an explanation for twin similarity. Validation by independent studies was stated to be required for the proposed role of the TCRalpha J segment in MHC recognition during thymic selection. Twin pairs were reported to be markedly more alike in V gene usage than unrelated donors were, even when looking at non-selected out-of-frame TCRbeta clonotypes. The number of shared CDR3 clonotypes between two donors was mainly determined by the product of their cloneset sizes, and twins did not clearly deviate from this trend. Among the most abundant TCRbeta clonotypes, more CDR3 sequences were shared by each donor with her twin than with unrelated donors.

The CDR3 contains 13 residues, cysteine and phenylalanine counted. Of all the DNA, just the CDR3 is kept, 39 bases in frame from base 1. V is reduced by 6 bases and J by 7 bases, leaving a spacing of 18 bases between them. CDR1 and CDR2, per the germline V gene (reference sequence), are DFQATT and SNEGSKA. Receptors were amplified or captured by 5' RACE. The data were produced on an Illumina Genome Analyzer IIx. The RNA-based TCR cDNA libraries were made using a previously described protocol that was modified in several ways. Sample-specific barcodes were introduced on both ends of each TCR cDNA library during cDNA synthesis and amplification to prevent cross-contamination. The authors' analysis ran thus. Between about 95,000 and nearly 500,000 clonotypes were identified per individual, and about 2 to 3.6 million CDR3-containing reads were obtained per library. Reads carrying improper barcode index combinations were removed, after which the MiTCR software was used to build a cloneset for each library. While assembling CDR3 clonotypes, MiTCR corrected PCR and sequencing errors and either filtered or rescued low-quality reads. Artificial out-of-frame clonotypes were mapped to in-frame sequences, with one indel allowed in the CDR3, and then removed. V and J gene usage similarity between donors was measured as Jensen-Shannon divergence divided by mean entropy. The public reads were reprocessed in TCRdb via fastp at Q25 and MiXCR, keeping in-frame beta chains. Every CDR3 protein is listed once, alongside the most common genes and DNA of its rows. These V and J calls rely on TCRdb rather than the paper's analysis. The sample records fewer than 450,000 distinct CDR3 sequences, approximately 30% of which are singletons. In total, the top ten clones hold 6% to 7% of the sample.

Six healthy women forming three monozygous twin pairs were used as donors. Each of the three twin pairs had been raised together, and the twins in each pair were thought likely to have encountered the same infectious agents and vaccines. TCR cDNA libraries were prepared from RNA that had been isolated from peripheral blood mononuclear cells. The material sequenced was PBMCs. This clonotype was obtained from a woman aged 18-50 years in good health. The chain uses TRBV20-1 and TRBJ1-1; too little of a D gene remains to name it. The DNA sequence is given as TGCAGTGCCCCTGACGGCGGGGAGGGTGAAGCTTTCTTT. Its translation reads: CSAPDGGEGEAFF.